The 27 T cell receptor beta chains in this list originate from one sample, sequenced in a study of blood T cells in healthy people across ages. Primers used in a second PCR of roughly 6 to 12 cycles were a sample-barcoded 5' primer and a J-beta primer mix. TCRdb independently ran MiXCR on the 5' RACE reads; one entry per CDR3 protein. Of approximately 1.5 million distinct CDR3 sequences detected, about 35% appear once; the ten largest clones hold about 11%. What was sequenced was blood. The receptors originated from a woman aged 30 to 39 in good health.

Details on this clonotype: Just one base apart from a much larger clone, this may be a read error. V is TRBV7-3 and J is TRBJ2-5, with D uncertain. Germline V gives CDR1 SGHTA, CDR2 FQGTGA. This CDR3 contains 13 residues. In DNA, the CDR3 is TGTGTCAGCAGCTTAGACAACCAAGAGACCCAGTACTTC. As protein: CVSSLDNQETQYF. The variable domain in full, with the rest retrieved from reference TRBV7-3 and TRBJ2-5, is GAGVSQTPSNKVTEKGKYVELRCDPISGHTALYWYRQSLGQGPEFLIYFQGTGAADDSGLPNDRFFAVRPEGSVSTLKIQRTERGDSAVYLCVSSLDNQETQYFGPGTRLLVL.

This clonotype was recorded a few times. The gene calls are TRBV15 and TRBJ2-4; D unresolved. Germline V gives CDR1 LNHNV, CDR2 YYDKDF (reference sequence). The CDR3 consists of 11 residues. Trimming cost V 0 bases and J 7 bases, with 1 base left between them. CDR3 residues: CATSRDNIQYF. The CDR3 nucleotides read TGTGCCACCAGCAGAGATAACATTCAGTACTTC.

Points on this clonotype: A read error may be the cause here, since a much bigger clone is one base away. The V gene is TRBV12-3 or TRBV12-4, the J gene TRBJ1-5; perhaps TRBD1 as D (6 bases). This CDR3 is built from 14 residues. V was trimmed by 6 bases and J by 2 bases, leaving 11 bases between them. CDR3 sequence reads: CASSDRTGNQPQHF. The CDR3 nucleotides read TGTGCCAGCAGCGACAGGACTGGCAATCAGCCCCAGCATTTT.

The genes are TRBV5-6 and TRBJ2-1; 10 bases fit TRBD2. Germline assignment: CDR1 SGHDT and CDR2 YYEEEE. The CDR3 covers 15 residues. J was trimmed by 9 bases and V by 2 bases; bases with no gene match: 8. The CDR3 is CASSLRELAGIEQFF. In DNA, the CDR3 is TGTGCCAGCAGCTTACGAGAACTAGCGGGGATTGAGCAGTTCTTC.

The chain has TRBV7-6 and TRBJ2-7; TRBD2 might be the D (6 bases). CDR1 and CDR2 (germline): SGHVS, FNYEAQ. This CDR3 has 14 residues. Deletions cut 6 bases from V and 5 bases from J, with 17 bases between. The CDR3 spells CASRPGLGEDEQYF. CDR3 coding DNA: TGTGCCAGCAGACCGGGACTCGGGGAGGACGAGCAGTACTTC.

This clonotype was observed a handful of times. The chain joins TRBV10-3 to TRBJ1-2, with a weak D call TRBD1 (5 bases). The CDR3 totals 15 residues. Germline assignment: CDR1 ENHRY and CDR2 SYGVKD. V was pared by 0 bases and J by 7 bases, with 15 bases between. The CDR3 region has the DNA TGTGCCATCAGTGAGTCGAACGCAGGGTTGATTGGCTACACCTTC. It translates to CAISESNAGLIGYTF.

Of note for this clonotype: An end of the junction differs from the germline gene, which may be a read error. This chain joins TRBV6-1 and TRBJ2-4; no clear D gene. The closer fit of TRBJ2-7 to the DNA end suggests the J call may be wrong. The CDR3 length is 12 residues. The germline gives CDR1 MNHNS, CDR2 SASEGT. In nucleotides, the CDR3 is TGTACCAGCAGAGGCCACCGCTACGAGCAGTACTTC. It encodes CTSRGHRYEQYF.

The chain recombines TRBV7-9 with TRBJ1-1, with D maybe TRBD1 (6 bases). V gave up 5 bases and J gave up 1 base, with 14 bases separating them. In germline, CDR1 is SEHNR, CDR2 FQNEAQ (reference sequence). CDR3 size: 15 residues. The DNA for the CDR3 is TGTGCCAGCAGCCAATTTACAGGGCGGAACACTGAAGCTTTCTTT. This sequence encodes CASSQFTGRNTEAFF.

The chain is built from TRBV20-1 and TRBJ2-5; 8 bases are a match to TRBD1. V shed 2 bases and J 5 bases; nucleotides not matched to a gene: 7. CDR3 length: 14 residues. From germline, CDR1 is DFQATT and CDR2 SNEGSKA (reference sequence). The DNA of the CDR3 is TGCAGTGCTAGATCCCGGACAGGGTTGGAGACCCAGTACTTC. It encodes CSARSRTGLETQYF.

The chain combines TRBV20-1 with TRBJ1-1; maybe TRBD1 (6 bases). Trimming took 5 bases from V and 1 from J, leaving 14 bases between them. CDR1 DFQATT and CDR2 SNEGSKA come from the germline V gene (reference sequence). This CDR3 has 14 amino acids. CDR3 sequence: CSACPRGGNTEAFF. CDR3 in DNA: TGCAGTGCTTGTCCTAGGGGGGGGAACACTGAAGCTTTCTTT.

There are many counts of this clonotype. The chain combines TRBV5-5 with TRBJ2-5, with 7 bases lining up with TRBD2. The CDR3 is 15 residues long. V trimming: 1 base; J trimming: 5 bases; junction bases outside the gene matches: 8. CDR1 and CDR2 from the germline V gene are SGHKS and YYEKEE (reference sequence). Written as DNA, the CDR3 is TGTGCCAGCAGCTTGATACCGGGAGGTTTGGAGACCCAGTACTTC. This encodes CASSLIPGGLETQYF.

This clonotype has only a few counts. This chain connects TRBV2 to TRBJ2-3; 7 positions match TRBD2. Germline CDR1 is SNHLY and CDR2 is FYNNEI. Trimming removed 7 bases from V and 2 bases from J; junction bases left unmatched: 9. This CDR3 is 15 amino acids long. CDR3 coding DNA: TGTGCCAGCACGTCGGCTAGCGGTCTCACAGATACGCAGTATTTT. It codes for CASTSASGLTDTQYF.

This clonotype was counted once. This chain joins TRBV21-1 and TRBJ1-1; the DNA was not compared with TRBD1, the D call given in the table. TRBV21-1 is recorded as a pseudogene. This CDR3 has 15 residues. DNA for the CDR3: TGTGCCAGCAGCAAATCCGGACAGCTGAACACTGAAGCTTTCTTT. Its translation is CASSKSGQLNTEAFF.

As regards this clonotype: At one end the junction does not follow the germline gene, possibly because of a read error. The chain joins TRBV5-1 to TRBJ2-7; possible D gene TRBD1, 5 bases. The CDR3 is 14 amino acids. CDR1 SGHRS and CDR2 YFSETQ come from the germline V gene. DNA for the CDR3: TGCCCCAGCAGCTTGGGGCAGGAGTTTTACGAGCAGTACTTC. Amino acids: CPSSLGQEFYEQYF.

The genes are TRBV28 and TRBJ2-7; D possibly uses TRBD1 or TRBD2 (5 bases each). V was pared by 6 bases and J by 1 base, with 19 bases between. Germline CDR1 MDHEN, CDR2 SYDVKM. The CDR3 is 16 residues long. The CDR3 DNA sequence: TGTGCCAGCAGGGGGGATGACAAGCATAAATCCTACGAGCAGTACTTC. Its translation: CASRGDDKHKSYEQYF.

Here the CDR3 DNA reads TGTGCCAGCAGCTTAGCGGCCGGGACTGGCTACGAGCAGTACTTC. This encodes CASSLAAGTGYEQYF. This sequence joins TRBV7-8 and TRBJ2-7; tentative D call: TRBD2 (6 bases). V lost 0 bases and J lost 3, with 12 bases in between. Per germline, CDR1 SGHVS and CDR2 FQNEAQ. This CDR3 has 15 residues.

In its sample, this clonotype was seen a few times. This chain's CDR3 is CASSLDRRDTQYF. For the CDR3, the DNA is TGTGCCAGCAGCTTAGATCGTCGCGATACGCAGTATTTT. V usage is TRBV11-2 and J usage is TRBJ2-3, with unresolved D. Trimming removed 0 bases at V and 6 bases at J, with 7 bases between. Germline V gives CDR1 SGHAT, CDR2 FQNNGV. This CDR3 spans 13 amino acids.

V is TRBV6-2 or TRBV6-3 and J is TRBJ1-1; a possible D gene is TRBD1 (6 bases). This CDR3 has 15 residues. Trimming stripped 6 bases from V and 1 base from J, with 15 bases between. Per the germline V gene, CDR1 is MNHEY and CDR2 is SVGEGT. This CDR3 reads CASSPTGIGNTEAFF. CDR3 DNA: TGTGCCAGCAGCCCAACAGGGATTGGGAACACTGAAGCTTTCTTT.

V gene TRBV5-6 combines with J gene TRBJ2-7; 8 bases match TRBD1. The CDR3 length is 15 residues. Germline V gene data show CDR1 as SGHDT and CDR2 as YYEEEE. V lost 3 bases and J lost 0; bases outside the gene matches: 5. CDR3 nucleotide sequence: TGTGCCAGCAGCTATGGACAGGGACGCTCCTACGAGCAGTACTTC. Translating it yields CASSYGQGRSYEQYF.

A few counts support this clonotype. This CDR3 is CASSSGQGAWIRGNEQFF. The CDR3 DNA follows: TGTGCCAGCAGCTCGGGACAGGGGGCGTGGATTCGAGGCAATGAGCAGTTCTTC. The gene calls are TRBV7-3 and TRBJ2-1; 12 nucleotides agree with TRBD1. The V and J ends lost 4 bases and 6 bases, in that order; junction bases with no gene match: 13. The length of the CDR3 is 18 residues. The V gene's germline CDR1 is SGHTA and CDR2 FQGTGA.

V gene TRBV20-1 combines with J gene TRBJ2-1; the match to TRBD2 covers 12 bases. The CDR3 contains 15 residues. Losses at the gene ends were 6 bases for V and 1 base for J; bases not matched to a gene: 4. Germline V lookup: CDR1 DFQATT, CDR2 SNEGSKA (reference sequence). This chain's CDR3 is CSATTSGGSYNEQFF. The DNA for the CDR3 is TGCAGTGCGACGACTAGCGGGGGATCCTACAATGAGCAGTTCTTC.

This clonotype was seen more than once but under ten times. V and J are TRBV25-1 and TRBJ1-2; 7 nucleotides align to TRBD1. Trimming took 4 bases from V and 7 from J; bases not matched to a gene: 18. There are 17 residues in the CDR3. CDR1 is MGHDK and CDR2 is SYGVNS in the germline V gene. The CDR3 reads CASSASYMTGPSCGYTF. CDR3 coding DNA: TGTGCCAGCAGTGCGTCCTACATGACAGGGCCTTCCTGTGGCTACACCTTC.

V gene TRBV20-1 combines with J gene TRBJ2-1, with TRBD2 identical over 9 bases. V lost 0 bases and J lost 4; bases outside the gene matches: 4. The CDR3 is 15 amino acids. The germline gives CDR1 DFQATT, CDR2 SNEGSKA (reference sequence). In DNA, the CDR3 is TGCAGTGCTAGAGATTCTAGCGGGATTTACAATGAGCAGTTCTTC. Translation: CSARDSSGIYNEQFF.

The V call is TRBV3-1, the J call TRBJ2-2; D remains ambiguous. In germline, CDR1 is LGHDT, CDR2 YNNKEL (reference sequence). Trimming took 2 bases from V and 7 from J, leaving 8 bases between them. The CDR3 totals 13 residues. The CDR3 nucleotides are TGTGCCAGCAGCCAACAGGTTAACGGGGAGCTGTTTTTT. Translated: CASSQQVNGELFF.

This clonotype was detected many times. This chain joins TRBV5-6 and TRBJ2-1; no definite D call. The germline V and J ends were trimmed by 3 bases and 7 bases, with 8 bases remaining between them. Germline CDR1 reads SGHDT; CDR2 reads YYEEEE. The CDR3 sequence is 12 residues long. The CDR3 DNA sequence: TGTGCCAGCAGCTATCTGGAAAATGAGCAGTTCTTC. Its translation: CASSYLENEQFF.

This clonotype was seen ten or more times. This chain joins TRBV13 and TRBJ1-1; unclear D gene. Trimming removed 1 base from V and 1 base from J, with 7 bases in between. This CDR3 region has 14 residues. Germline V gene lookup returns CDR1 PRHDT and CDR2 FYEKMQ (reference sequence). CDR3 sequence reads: CASSLARGNTEAFF. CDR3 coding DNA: TGTGCCAGCAGCTTAGCTCGGGGGAACACTGAAGCTTTCTTT.

The CDR3 reads CASSATGGLRPNYGYTF. CDR3 bases: TGTGCCAGCAGTGCGACAGGGGGCCTTCGTCCTAACTATGGCTACACCTTC. The chain carries TRBV27 and TRBJ1-2, with 10 bases matching TRBD1. Germline V CDR1 and CDR2: MNHEY, SMNVEV (reference sequence). CDR3 length: 17 residues. V shed 5 bases and J 0 bases; nucleotides not matched to a gene: 9.